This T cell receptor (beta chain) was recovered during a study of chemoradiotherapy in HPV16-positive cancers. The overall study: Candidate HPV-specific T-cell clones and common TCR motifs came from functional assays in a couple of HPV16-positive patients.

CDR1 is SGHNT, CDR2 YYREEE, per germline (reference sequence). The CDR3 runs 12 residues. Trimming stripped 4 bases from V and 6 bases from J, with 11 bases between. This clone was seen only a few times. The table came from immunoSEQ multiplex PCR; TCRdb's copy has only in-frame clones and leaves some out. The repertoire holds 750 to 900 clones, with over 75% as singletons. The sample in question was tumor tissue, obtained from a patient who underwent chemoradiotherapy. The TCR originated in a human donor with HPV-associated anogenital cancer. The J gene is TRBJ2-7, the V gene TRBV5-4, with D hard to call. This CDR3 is CASSKDRVEQYF. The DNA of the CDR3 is TGTGCCAGCAGCAAGGACCGGGTCGAGCAGTACTTC.